This entry lists 26 T cell receptor beta chains sequenced from one sample in a study of control samples from healthy donors and cancer patients. Using immunoSEQ multiplex PCR, the repertoire was profiled, and TCRdb retains in-frame clones only, with some absent. The sample lists around 130,000 clones; approximately 94% were seen once. Sequenced: PBMCs. These receptors came from a man in his fifties with head and neck cancer.

The CDR3 sequence: CASSPQQGMGEEKLFF. In nucleotides, the CDR3 is TGTGCCAGCAGCCCCCAACAGGGGATGGGAGAAGAAAAACTGTTTTTT. The chain employs TRBV9 and TRBJ1-4; 7 nucleotides agree with TRBD1. Looked up from germline, CDR1 is SGDLS and CDR2 is YYNGEE. The CDR3 runs to 16 residues. V was pared by 4 bases and J by 8 bases, with 14 bases of the junction left unmatched.

CDR3: CASSKGPDNTGELFF. The CDR3 DNA reads TGTGCCAGCAGCAAGGGACCTGACAACACCGGGGAGCTGTTTTTT. V usage is TRBV5-4 and J usage is TRBJ2-2; TRBD1 or TRBD2 may be the D gene (5 bases each). The CDR3 sequence is 15 residues long. V shed 4 bases and J shed 2 bases, with 12 bases lying between them. Per the germline V gene, CDR1 is SGHNT and CDR2 is YYREEE (reference sequence).

The J gene is TRBJ2-3, the V gene TRBV19; D unresolved. Trimming pared 3 bases from V and 5 bases from J, leaving 15 bases between. The CDR3 is 15 amino acids. Germline CDR1 and CDR2: LNHDA and SQIVND (reference sequence). CDR3 DNA sequence: TGTGCCAGTAGTATTCAGATCGGGCTGGGAGATACGCAGTATTTT. Encoded protein: CASSIQIGLGDTQYF. The full variable domain, completed using reference TRBV19 and TRBJ2-3, is DGGITQSPKYLFRKEGQNVTLSCEQNLNHDAMYWYRQDPGQGLRLIYYSQIVNDFQKGDIAEGYSVSREKKESFPLTVTSAQKNPTAFYLCASSIQIGLGDTQYFGPGTRLTVL.

The chain carries TRBV20-1 and TRBJ2-3; unclear D gene. This CDR3 region has 12 residues. In germline, CDR1 is DFQATT, CDR2 SNEGSKA (reference sequence). V was pared by 3 bases and J by 1 base, with 5 bases between. CDR3 sequence (DNA): TGCAGTGCTAGTCTGGGCACAGATACGCAGTATTTT. Translation gives CSASLGTDTQYF.

This sequence joins TRBV11-3 and TRBJ1-5; D perhaps matches TRBD1 (5 bases). This CDR3 comprises 16 residues. Germline lookup yields CDR1 SGHNT and CDR2 YENEEA. The germline V and J ends were trimmed by 3 bases and 3 bases, with 15 bases remaining between them. CDR3: CASSLSSGGFNQPQHF. The CDR3 DNA follows: TGTGCCAGCAGCTTGTCTAGTGGGGGGTTCAATCAGCCCCAGCATTTT.

V gene TRBV6-2 or TRBV6-3 combines with J gene TRBJ2-1; 8 nucleotides match TRBD1. Germline V gene data show CDR1 as MNHEY and CDR2 as SVGEGT. The CDR3 loop spans 16 amino acids. V shed 6 bases and J 6 bases; nucleotides not matched to a gene: 13. This CDR3 is CASSGRQGRLGNEQFF. The CDR3, as DNA: TGTGCCAGCAGCGGTAGACAGGGGCGTCTTGGCAATGAGCAGTTCTTC.

V usage is TRBV7-6 and J usage is TRBJ1-5; weak D call: TRBD1 (5 bases). This CDR3 comprises 15 residues. Germline lookup yields CDR1 SGHVS and CDR2 FNYEAQ. Trimming removed 1 base at V and 0 bases at J, with 7 bases between. CDR3 sequence (DNA): TGTGCCAGCAGCTTAGATGGGGGTAGCAATCAGCCCCAGCATTTT. It translates to CASSLDGGSNQPQHF.

The chain joins TRBV19 to TRBJ2-5, with 8 nucleotides matching TRBD2. CDR3 length: 15 amino acids. V lost 6 bases and J lost 2; bases outside the gene matches: 8. Looked up from germline, CDR1 is LNHDA and CDR2 is SQIVND (reference sequence). CDR3 coding DNA: TGTGCCAGTAGAGACGGGGGGGCGGGTCAAGAGACCCAGTACTTC. Its translation is CASRDGGAGQETQYF.

V gene TRBV27 combines with J gene TRBJ2-7; D is perhaps TRBD1 or TRBD2 (6 bases each). V was trimmed by 3 bases and J by 1 base, leaving 10 bases between them. Per the germline V gene, CDR1 is MNHEY and CDR2 is SMNVEV (reference sequence). The CDR3 contains 14 residues. The CDR3 sequence: CASSFRGGSYEQYF. In DNA form, the CDR3 reads TGTGCCAGCAGTTTCCGAGGGGGGTCCTACGAGCAGTACTTC.

The gene calls are TRBV5-4 and TRBJ2-4, with D perhaps given as TRBD1 or TRBD2 (5 bases each). V lost 0 bases and J 3 bases, leaving 16 bases between the germline ends. Germline CDR1 is SGHNT and CDR2 is YYREEE (reference sequence). The CDR3 has 17 residues. The CDR3 reads CASSLEVWGTDKNIQYF. The CDR3 DNA reads TGTGCCAGCAGCTTGGAGGTCTGGGGGACGGACAAAAACATTCAGTACTTC.

This chain links TRBV18 with TRBJ2-3; D possibly corresponds to TRBD2 (7 bases). Germline assignment: CDR1 KGHSH and CDR2 LQKENI. The CDR3 extends over 17 amino acids. The V and J ends lost 6 bases and 2 bases respectively, with 21 bases between them. CDR3 sequence (DNA): TGTGCCAGCTCGACTCGCGAGGCGGGGGCGCACACAGATACGCAGTATTTT. Protein: CASSTREAGAHTDTQYF.

This rearrangement joins TRBV19 to TRBJ2-2; perhaps TRBD2 as D (5 bases). The CDR3 runs 13 residues. Germline CDR1 LNHDA, CDR2 SQIVND (reference sequence). V was trimmed by 10 bases and J by 1 base, leaving 10 bases between them. CDR3 bases: TGTGCCACCGGACTCCTGAACACCGGGGAGCTGTTTTTT. Amino acid sequence: CATGLLNTGELFF.

The chain recombines TRBV27 with TRBJ1-4, with D hard to call. The V gene lost 0 bases and the J gene lost 5 bases, with 19 bases spanning the gap. Per germline, CDR1 MNHEY and CDR2 SMNVEV (reference sequence). This CDR3 has 18 amino acids. The CDR3 spells CASSLSFRVGPRNEKLFF. The DNA for the CDR3 is TGTGCCAGCAGTTTATCCTTCCGGGTGGGTCCCCGAAATGAAAAACTGTTTTTT.

The chain joins TRBV7-2 to TRBJ2-2, with D perhaps matching TRBD2 (5 bases). V lost 2 bases to trimming and J lost 6 bases, with 10 bases between them. The CDR3 spans 14 residues. Germline assignment: CDR1 SGHTA and CDR2 FQGNSA. CDR3 amino acids: CASSLSSGSGELFF. In DNA, the CDR3 is TGTGCCAGCAGCTTATCGTCGGGGTCCGGGGAGCTGTTTTTT.

In this sample, this clone turned up once. The V gene is TRBV6-6, the J gene TRBJ1-4; no clear D. The CDR3 is made up of 14 amino acids. Germline V CDR1 and CDR2: MNHNY, SVGAGI (reference sequence). V lost 7 bases to trimming and J lost 0 bases, with 9 bases between them. The CDR3 DNA sequence: TGTGCCAGCAAATCCCGGGCAACTAATGAAAAACTGTTTTTT. It translates to CASKSRATNEKLFF.

The chain carries TRBV7-2 and TRBJ1-1; TRBD1 agrees at 7 bases. The germline gives CDR1 SGHTA, CDR2 FQGNSA. This CDR3 comprises 13 residues. With 5 bases clipped from V and 7 bases from J, the junction kept 7 bases outside the gene matches. In DNA, the CDR3 is TGTGCCAGCAGCCCTTGGACAGGCCTTGAAGCTTTCTTT. Its protein is CASSPWTGLEAFF.

With regard to this clone: An end of the junction differs from the germline gene, which may be a read error. The genes are TRBV19 and TRBJ2-5; TRBD2 matches 8 bases. The CDR3 extends over 16 amino acids. CDR1 and CDR2 from the germline V gene are LNHDA and SQIVND (reference sequence). The CDR3 region has the DNA TGTGCCAGTAGTATAGGAGGCGGGGGGCCCCAAGGGACCCAGTACTTC. The encoded protein is CASSIGGGGPQGTQYF.

The CDR3 sequence is CASSVAVGNLAEAFF. For the CDR3, the DNA is TGTGCCAGCAGCGTAGCGGTGGGGAATTTAGCTGAAGCTTTCTTT. The chain recombines TRBV9 with TRBJ1-1, with unresolved D. V lost 0 bases to trimming and J lost 6 bases, with 15 bases between them. The germline CDR1 and CDR2 sequences are SGDLS and YYNGEE. There are 15 residues in the CDR3.

The chain couples TRBV5-1 to TRBJ2-3, with TRBD1 matching 7 bases. Germline-derived CDR1 and CDR2 are SGHRS and YFSETQ. The CDR3 has 13 amino acids. V lost 4 bases and J lost 7; bases outside the gene matches: 6. DNA for the CDR3: TGCGCCAGCAGCGCCGACAGGGAGAATACGCAGTATTTT. It translates to CASSADRENTQYF.

The chain has TRBV19 and TRBJ2-3; D not certain. Germline values: CDR1 LNHDA, CDR2 SQIVND (reference sequence). Trimming pared 5 bases from V and 4 bases from J, leaving 10 bases between. The CDR3 has 13 residues. CDR3 in amino acids: CASSLEWADTQYF. CDR3 coding DNA: TGTGCCAGTAGTTTGGAGTGGGCAGATACGCAGTATTTT.

This clone was seen more than once but under ten times. CDR3 in amino acids: CASSWPPQGATYNEQFF. CDR3 bases: TGTGCCAGCAGTTGGCCCCCCCAGGGGGCAACCTACAATGAGCAGTTCTTC. This chain uses TRBV28 with TRBJ2-1; 8 bases fit TRBD1. CDR1 is MDHEN, CDR2 SYDVKM, per germline. J gave up 2 bases and V 4 bases, and 10 bases lay outside the gene matches. The CDR3 runs to 17 residues.

The count of this clone is one. The rearrangement joins TRBV9 to TRBJ2-2; D might be TRBD1 (5 bases). V shed 4 bases and J shed 3 bases, with 16 bases lying between them. Germline assignment: CDR1 SGDLS and CDR2 YYNGEE. The CDR3 totals 16 residues. The CDR3 loop reads CASSPQDRLYTGELFF. The CDR3 bases are TGTGCCAGCAGCCCCCAAGACAGACTTTACACCGGGGAGCTGTTTTTT. The entire variable domain, with the rest obtained from reference TRBV9 and TRBJ2-2, is as follows: DSGVTQTPKHLITATGQRVTLRCSPRSGDLSVYWYQQSLDQGLQFLIQYYNGEERAKGNILERFSAQQFPDLHSELNLSSLELGDSALYFCASSPQDRLYTGELFFGEGSRLTVL.

This clone appeared a single time. The V call is TRBV19, the J call TRBJ2-3, with D possibly being TRBD1 (6 bases). V lost 5 bases and J 1 base, leaving 13 bases between the germline ends. The CDR3 is 15 residues long. CDR1 LNHDA and CDR2 SQIVND come from the germline V gene (reference sequence). The CDR3 sequence: CASSVQGPRTDTQYF. CDR3 DNA sequence: TGTGCCAGTAGTGTACAGGGCCCCCGCACAGATACGCAGTATTTT.

This chain joins TRBV7-9 and TRBJ1-3; 8 nucleotides agree with TRBD1. V dropped 5 bases and J dropped 4; count of bases not matched to a gene: 7. Germline V gene sequence: CDR1 SEHNR, CDR2 FQNEAQ (reference sequence). The CDR3 totals 15 residues. DNA of the CDR3: TGTGCCAGCAGCCCCGGGACAGGAGGAGGAAACACCATATATTTT. This encodes CASSPGTGGGNTIYF.

The chain is built from TRBV7-3 and TRBJ1-4; 7 positions agree with TRBD1. Looked up from germline, CDR1 is SGHTA and CDR2 is FQGTGA. V lost 5 bases and J lost 10; bases outside the gene matches: 31. The CDR3 runs 21 residues. CDR3 nucleotides: TGTGCCAGCAGCGAATCCCCTACGAGTGGAGGACAGGCTTTTGCTCTAGGAAAACTGTTTTTT. It translates to CASSESPTSGGQAFALGKLFF.

The chain combines TRBV19 with TRBJ2-2, with D tentatively TRBD1 or TRBD2 (5 bases each). The germline V gene encodes CDR1 LNHDA and CDR2 SQIVND (reference sequence). The germline V and J ends were trimmed by 8 bases and 4 bases, with 11 bases remaining between them. The CDR3 has 13 amino acids. CDR3 sequence (DNA): TGTGCCAGTGTCGGGACGCTCACCGGGGAGCTGTTTTTT. It translates to CASVGTLTGELFF.